This entry is about one TCR beta chain. The antigen is undetermined. Vbeta (60) and Jbeta (13) primers were used in the PCR. Profiling relied on immunoSEQ multiplex PCR, and the TCRdb table lists in-frame clones only, not all of them. Of tens of thousands of clones in the sample, 82% are singletons; the top ten hold roughly 2%. This entry belongs to a study of cytomegalovirus exposure and HLA in healthy donors. Findings of the study overall: Sequencing probably produced one cluster of sequence variants that were highly shared.

CDR1 is MNHEY, CDR2 SMNVEV, per germline (reference sequence). Trimming left V 2 bases short and J 0 bases short, with 11 bases between. The CDR3 has 15 residues. Sequencing used PBMCs. This clonotype was sampled from a man younger than 35 in good health and CMV-seronegative. The V and J genes are TRBV27 and TRBJ2-7; TRBD2 might be the D (5 bases). CDR3 coding DNA: TGTGCCAGCAGTTTACTGCGGGCTAACTCCTACGAGCAGTACTTC. Its translation: CASSLLRANSYEQYF.